The 6 T cell receptor beta chains reported below all come from one sample, sequenced in a study of CD8 T cells in ankylosing spondylitis. Findings and caveats of the study: One TCR beta motif, made up of several highly homologous variants, appeared characteristic of ankylosing spondylitis blood.

MiXCR was run by TCRdb on the 5' RACE reads, yielding one entry per CDR3 protein. The table shows some 840,000 distinct CDR3 sequences, with about 12% occurring only once. These receptors' targets are unknown. The sequenced material came from blood, either unsorted or a sorted T cell fraction (not recorded which). The receptors here all came from a male donor with ankylosing spondylitis.

This clonotype showed up just a few times. The chain recombines TRBV6-1 with TRBJ2-3, with TRBD2 identical over 8 bases. This CDR3 comprises 14 residues. In germline, CDR1 is MNHNS, CDR2 SASEGT. V was pared by 4 bases and J by 8 bases, with 8 bases of the junction left unmatched. The CDR3 loop reads CASSGGLASFTQYF. The CDR3 DNA follows: TGTGCCAGCAGTGGTGGACTAGCATCGTTTACGCAGTATTTT.

This clonotype occurred a few times. The rearrangement links TRBV29-1 to TRBJ2-1; D is possibly TRBD1 or TRBD2 (5 bases each). With 6 bases removed from V and 0 bases from J, the gap between germline ends came to 18 bases. In germline, CDR1 is SQVTM, CDR2 ANQGSEA. There are 16 residues in the CDR3. The CDR3 sequence: CSVQRGRTSSYNEQFF. In DNA form, the CDR3 reads TGCAGCGTCCAAAGGGGACGGACGAGCTCCTACAATGAGCAGTTCTTC.

This chain connects TRBV5-1 to TRBJ2-6; unclear D gene. The CDR3 is 17 amino acids. Germline loops: CDR1 SGHRS, CDR2 YFSETQ. Trimming left V 1 base short and J 0 bases short, with 11 bases between. As DNA, the CDR3 is TGCGCCAGCAGCTTGTATCCAGGAACCTCTGGGGCCAACGTCCTGACTTTC. Protein: CASSLYPGTSGANVLTF.

This clonotype was seen more than once but under ten times. V usage is TRBV6-1 and J usage is TRBJ2-7; weak D call: TRBD2 (6 bases). The germline gives CDR1 MNHNS, CDR2 SASEGT. V lost 11 bases and J 4 bases, leaving 9 bases between the germline ends. This CDR3 is built from 10 residues. Written as DNA, the CDR3 is TGTGCCGGGGGGATATACGAGCAGTACTTC. Translating gives CAGGIYEQYF.

This chain connects TRBV5-1 to TRBJ2-5; TRBD2 agrees at 9 bases. The length of the CDR3 is 17 residues. Trimming at V came to 0 bases and at J to 4 bases, leaving 10 bases not matched to a gene. Germline CDR1 is SGHRS and CDR2 is YFSETQ. For the CDR3, the DNA is TGCGCCAGCAGCTTGGCTGGCGGGGGGGCTTACGGAGAGACCCAGTACTTC. Translated: CASSLAGGGAYGETQYF.

The chain couples TRBV20-1 to TRBJ2-1, with D perhaps TRBD2 (5 bases). The CDR3 contains 13 residues. The germline gives CDR1 DFQATT, CDR2 SNEGSKA (reference sequence). The ends were cut back, 6 bases at V and 8 bases at J, with 17 bases in the middle. The CDR3 reads CSATALARDEQFF. The CDR3 DNA is TGCAGTGCAACGGCCCTAGCCCGGGATGAGCAGTTCTTC.